This T cell receptor beta chain was observed in a study of monozygotic twins with inflammatory bowel disease. Phlebotomy per donor yielded a single 2.5 ml blood sample. TCRdb re-analyzed the 5' RACE reads; it lists each CDR3 protein once, without DNA. In total, the table holds over 350,000 distinct CDR3 sequences. Study outcomes and limitations: Twins with IBD had fewer clonotypes in common with others than healthy twins, particularly during disease activity.

As concerns this clonotype: Its antigen is not identified.

The V gene's germline CDR1 is LGHNA and CDR2 YSLEER. The CDR3 has 18 residues. The chain couples TRBV4-3 to TRBJ2-2; there is no DNA to check the TCRdb D call of TRBD2. The receptor was derived from a human donor with ulcerative colitis or Crohn's disease, or a healthy co-twin of an affected twin (not recorded which). Sequenced input: blood. CDR3 loop: CASSRLTSGGAWTGELFF.